These 32 T cell receptor beta chains share one sample of origin, sequenced in a study of Ad26.COV2.S vaccination and SARS-CoV-2 variants. Treatment indicated: around 19 received Ad26.COV2.S at low or high dose, single or two shots; about five received placebo; per-sample allocation not given. Day 63 after the first injection of vaccine or placebo was the sampling time. Some clones are missing from TCRdb's copy, which holds only in-frame ones; the method was immunoSEQ multiplex PCR. Of around 300,000 clones listed, 85% to 90% were seen once; the top ten hold about 5%. The starting material was peripheral blood, obtained in a trial of Ad26.COV2.S vaccine versus placebo. These receptors originate from a person aged 18-60 years who received the Ad26.COV2.S COVID-19 vaccine or a placebo.

The V gene is TRBV13, the J gene TRBJ2-7; D possibly corresponds to TRBD2 (5 bases). The germline CDR1 and CDR2 sequences are PRHDT and FYEKMQ (reference sequence). The CDR3 spans 15 residues. V was shortened by 0 bases and J by 6 bases, with 15 bases between the two germline ends. Here the CDR3 reads CASSLGRHGNLEQYV. CDR3 nucleotides: TGTGCCAGCAGCTTAGGCCGCCACGGGAATCTCGAGCAGTACGTC.

The V gene is TRBV11-3, the J gene TRBJ2-2; 8 bases map to TRBD2. J gave up 7 bases and V 5 bases, and 12 bases lay outside the gene matches. Germline V CDR1 and CDR2: SGHNT, YENEEA. The length of the CDR3 is 16 residues. The CDR3 DNA is TGTGCCAGCAGCGGGCGAGCGGGAGAGGTGGTCGGGGAGCTGTTTTTT. This codes for CASSGRAGEVVGELFF.

The chain employs TRBV4-3 and TRBJ1-2, with unresolved D. The CDR3 totals 16 residues. Trimming stripped 4 bases from V and 4 bases from J, with 19 bases between. The germline V gene has CDR1 LGHNA and CDR2 YSLEER. CDR3 protein: CASSPARRGPSYGYTF. The CDR3 DNA reads as TGCGCCAGCAGCCCTGCACGGCGGGGTCCGAGCTATGGCTACACCTTC.

V and J are TRBV19 and TRBJ1-2; 12 bases agree with TRBD1. CDR1 LNHDA and CDR2 SQIVND come from the germline V gene (reference sequence). V lost 7 bases and J lost 4; bases outside the gene matches: 4. This CDR3 has 14 amino acids. CDR3 bases: TGTGCCAGTAAGGGGACAGGGGGCTCCTATGGCTACACCTTC. It translates to CASKGTGGSYGYTF.

V is TRBV1 and J is TRBJ2-3; the table's D call of TRBD2 was not tested on the DNA. TRBV1 is tagged as a pseudogene. This CDR3 is 18 amino acids long. The CDR3, as DNA: TGCACCAGCAGCCACCAACACGGACTAGCTTGTGTCACAGATACGCAGTATTTT. It yields the protein CTSSHQHGLACVTDTQYF.

V and J are TRBV9 and TRBJ1-1; possibly TRBD1 for D (5 bases). Germline V CDR1 and CDR2: SGDLS, YYNGEE. The CDR3 has 18 amino acids. Trimming shortened V by 4 bases and J by 5 bases, and 27 bases separated the two germline ends. The CDR3 sequence: CASSLTNRAGPMETEAFF. DNA for the CDR3: TGTGCCAGCAGCTTAACCAATAGGGCAGGGCCCATGGAGACTGAAGCTTTCTTT.

The rearrangement links TRBV5-1 to TRBJ2-3; D is unclear. Germline V gene lookup returns CDR1 SGHRS and CDR2 YFSETQ. The CDR3 is made up of 15 amino acids. Trimming pared 4 bases from V and 1 base from J, leaving 13 bases between. The CDR3: CASSRRTIGTDTQYF. The CDR3, as DNA: TGCGCCAGCAGCCGCCGGACCATTGGCACAGATACGCAGTATTTT. Full variable domain (missing parts from reference TRBV5-1 and TRBJ2-3): KAGVTQTPRYLIKTRGQQVTLSCSPISGHRSVSWYQQTPGQGLQFLFEYFSETQRNKGNFPGRFSGRQFSNSRSEMNVSTLELGDSALYLCASSRRTIGTDTQYFGPGTRLTVL.

The genes are TRBV18 and TRBJ2-5; D gene ambiguous. The germline V and J ends were trimmed by 8 bases and 2 bases, with 12 bases remaining between them. The germline gives CDR1 KGHSH, CDR2 LQKENI. CDR3 length: 13 amino acids. DNA for the CDR3: TGTGCCAGCCGAGCCGGAGATCAAGAGACCCAGTACTTC. Amino acid sequence: CASRAGDQETQYF.

The rearrangement uses TRBV9 and TRBJ2-1, with D uncertain. CDR1 and CDR2 (germline): SGDLS, YYNGEE. V dropped 4 bases and J dropped 5 bases, with 16 bases sitting between them. The CDR3 has 15 residues. CDR3 loop: CASSPLTRTDNEQFF. The DNA of the CDR3 is TGTGCCAGCAGCCCCTTGACGCGGACCGACAATGAGCAGTTCTTC.

J is TRBJ1-4 and V is TRBV7-9; 8 nucleotides line up with TRBD1. V lost 2 bases to trimming and J lost 6 bases; unmatched junction nucleotides: 11. The germline CDR1 and CDR2 sequences are SEHNR and FQNEAQ (reference sequence). This CDR3 comprises 17 residues. DNA for the CDR3: TGTGCCAGCAGCTTACGGACAGGGCGAGGATATCATGAAAAACTGTTTTTT. It yields the protein CASSLRTGRGYHEKLFF.

This clone was recorded once. The rearrangement joins TRBV18 to TRBJ1-5, with TRBD1 matching 7 bases. Germline CDR1 reads KGHSH; CDR2 reads LQKENI. The V segment lost 6 bases and the J segment 5 bases; nucleotides outside the gene matches: 13. This CDR3 has 16 residues. CDR3 amino acids: CASSYRGQSLDQPQHF. Written as DNA, the CDR3 is TGTGCCAGCTCTTACAGGGGACAGTCTTTAGATCAGCCCCAGCATTTT.

The chain is built from TRBV9 and TRBJ2-3; possibly TRBD1 for D (6 bases). In germline, CDR1 is SGDLS, CDR2 YYNGEE. Between the trimmed V and J ends, which lost 4 bases and 0 bases, there was a span of 15 bases. The CDR3 length is 16 residues. CDR3 sequence: CASSSGQPLSTDTQYF. DNA of the CDR3: TGTGCCAGCAGCTCTGGACAGCCCCTCAGCACAGATACGCAGTATTTT.

This clone was recorded once. The chain has TRBV18 and TRBJ2-4; 8 bases match TRBD1. The trim removed 5 bases at V and 7 bases at J, leaving 16 bases unmatched. CDR1 is KGHSH and CDR2 is LQKENI in the germline V gene. The CDR3 is made up of 17 amino acids. The CDR3 sequence: CASSATIIQGGGNIQYF. CDR3 nucleotide sequence: TGTGCCAGCTCAGCTACCATCATACAGGGGGGCGGTAACATTCAGTACTTC.

The chain is built from TRBV28 and TRBJ1-6; tentatively, D is TRBD1 (5 bases). V dropped 4 bases and J dropped 0 bases, with 16 bases sitting between them. Per the germline V gene, CDR1 is MDHEN and CDR2 is SYDVKM. The CDR3 has 18 residues. CDR3: CASSSMRGSSSYNSPLHF. The CDR3 nucleotides read TGTGCCAGCAGTTCAATGCGGGGGAGCAGCTCCTATAATTCACCCCTCCACTTT. The complete variable domain, with remaining parts taken from reference TRBV28 and TRBJ1-6, reads DVKVTQSSRYLVKRTGEKVFLECVQDMDHENMFWYRQDPGLGLRLIYFSYDVKMKEKGDIPEGYSVSREKKERFSLILESASTNQTSMYLCASSSMRGSSSYNSPLHFGNGTRLTVT.

This chain joins TRBV19 and TRBJ2-7; a weak D match, TRBD1 (5 bases). Germline lookup yields CDR1 LNHDA and CDR2 SQIVND (reference sequence). Trimming removed 3 bases from V and 5 bases from J, with 11 bases in between. CDR3 length: 13 amino acids. The CDR3 DNA follows: TGTGCCAGTAGTATGGTCGACAGAAACGAGCAGTACTTC. Residues: CASSMVDRNEQYF.

V and J are TRBV11-2 and TRBJ1-2; D gene ambiguous. V gave up 5 bases and J gave up 1 base, with 11 bases separating them. Germline V lookup: CDR1 SGHAT, CDR2 FQNNGV. The CDR3 is made up of 14 amino acids. As DNA, the CDR3 is TGTGCCAGCAGCCCGGACGGAATTAACTATGGCTACACCTTC. It translates to CASSPDGINYGYTF.

The chain joins TRBV12-3 or TRBV12-4 to TRBJ2-7; possibly TRBD2 for D (6 bases). This CDR3 is 13 amino acids long. Trimming took off 4 bases at V and 2 bases at J, with 9 bases between the two ends. In nucleotides, the CDR3 is TGTGCCAGCAGTTACGGGAGCACCTACGAGCAGTACGTC. Amino acids: CASSYGSTYEQYV.

The V and J genes are TRBV30 and TRBJ1-6; no reliable D call. Germline V gives CDR1 GTSNPN, CDR2 SVGIG (reference sequence). CDR3 length: 15 residues. V lost 0 bases to trimming and J lost 7 bases, with 13 bases between them. The CDR3 reads CAWSVLFRGNSPLHF. The CDR3 DNA sequence: TGTGCCTGGAGTGTCCTCTTCCGTGGGAATTCACCCCTCCACTTT. Combining the CDR3 with reference TRBV30 and TRBJ1-6 gives the whole variable domain SQTIHQWPATLVQPVGSPLSLECTVEGTSNPNLYWYRQAAGRGLQLLFYSVGIGQISSEVPQNLSASRPQDRQFILSSKKLLLSDSGFYLCAWSVLFRGNSPLHFGNGTRLTVT.

Concerning this clone: One junction end disagrees with the germline gene, perhaps due to a read error. This sequence joins TRBV7-2 and TRBJ2-7; D is perhaps TRBD1 (6 bases). The CDR3 runs to 15 residues. Germline V gives CDR1 SGHTA, CDR2 FQGNSA. The CDR3 protein is CASSLADRNPYEQYF. The CDR3 DNA reads TGTGCCAGCAGCCTAGCCGACAGGAACCCCTACGAGCAGTACTTC.

The chain's CDR3 is CASSAQGSFYNEQFF. The CDR3 DNA reads as TGTGCCAGCAGCGCACAGGGAAGTTTCTACAATGAGCAGTTCTTC. V usage is TRBV9 and J usage is TRBJ2-1; perhaps TRBD1 as D (6 bases). Looked up from germline, CDR1 is SGDLS and CDR2 is YYNGEE. V was cut by 3 bases and J by 3 bases, with 13 bases left in between. CDR3 size: 15 residues.

The gene calls are TRBV30 and TRBJ1-6; D remains ambiguous. The germline V and J ends were trimmed by 5 bases and 6 bases, with 11 bases remaining between them. The CDR3 extends over 13 amino acids. Per the germline V gene, CDR1 is GTSNPN and CDR2 is SVGIG (reference sequence). CDR3 bases: TGTGCCTGGGAAAGAGGTGGTAATTCACCCCTCCACTTT. Amino acid sequence: CAWERGGNSPLHF.

V usage is TRBV6-2 or TRBV6-3 and J usage is TRBJ2-1, with 10 bases that match TRBD2. Per germline, CDR1 MNHEY and CDR2 SVGEGT. The ends lost 4 bases at V and 8 bases at J; junction bases unmatched: 14. The CDR3 covers 17 residues. CDR3 coding DNA: TGTGCCAGCAGTTCACCTCCCCTAGCGGGAGTAAGAGATGAGCAGTTCTTC. Translating gives CASSSPPLAGVRDEQFF.

The rearrangement uses TRBV4-3 and TRBJ1-4; no firm D call. Germline CDR1 and CDR2: LGHNA and YSLEER. The CDR3 spans 15 residues. Trimming left V 0 bases short and J 5 bases short, with 10 bases between. CDR3 coding DNA: TGCGCCAGCAGCCAAGATAGGGCAGTAAATGAAAAACTGTTTTTT. Protein product: CASSQDRAVNEKLFF.

This clone appeared once. The chain recombines TRBV27 with TRBJ2-1; 12 nucleotides align to TRBD2. CDR1 MNHEY and CDR2 SMNVEV come from the germline V gene (reference sequence). V lost 4 bases to trimming and J lost 1 base; unmatched junction nucleotides: 8. The CDR3 contains 18 residues. Here the CDR3 DNA reads TGTGCCAGCAGTTCCCTAGCGGGGGGGCCAAGGTCCTACAATGAGCAGTTCTTC. This encodes CASSSLAGGPRSYNEQFF.

This chain connects TRBV27 to TRBJ2-5, with 9 bases matching TRBD1. This CDR3 has 15 residues. V was clipped by 3 bases and J by 7 bases; unmatched bases: 9. From germline, CDR1 is MNHEY and CDR2 SMNVEV (reference sequence). CDR3: CASSFVPGQGVTQYF. CDR3 DNA sequence: TGTGCCAGCAGTTTCGTCCCGGGACAGGGAGTGACCCAGTACTTC.

This clone was observed a handful of times. The rearrangement joins TRBV5-5 to TRBJ2-5; D is possibly TRBD1 or TRBD2 (5 bases each). Trimming took off 0 bases at V and 5 bases at J, with 11 bases between the two ends. The CDR3 has 14 residues. Per the germline V gene, CDR1 is SGHKS and CDR2 is YYEKEE (reference sequence). In nucleotides, the CDR3 is TGTGCCAGCAGCTTGGGGTTAGGGACGGAGACCCAGTACTTC. This gives the protein CASSLGLGTETQYF.

The chain has TRBV30 and TRBJ2-2; 15 bases line up with TRBD2. This CDR3 spans 16 amino acids. The germline gives CDR1 GTSNPN, CDR2 SVGIG (reference sequence). With V trimmed by 5 bases and J by 5 bases, 6 bases remained unmatched. The CDR3, as DNA: TGTGCCTGGGGCGGACTAGCGGGAGGGTTAACCGGGGAGCTGTTTTTT. This encodes CAWGGLAGGLTGELFF.

The chain carries TRBV4-1 and TRBJ1-2; D not certain. Germline V lookup: CDR1 MGHRA, CDR2 YSYEKL. CDR3 length: 14 residues. The V and J ends lost 0 bases and 4 bases respectively, with 9 bases between them. CDR3 sequence (DNA): TGCGCCAGCAGCCAAGATAGGAGATCCTATGGCTACACCTTC. This gives the protein CASSQDRRSYGYTF.

This sequence joins TRBV7-9 and TRBJ2-1; weak D call: TRBD1 (5 bases). The germline V gene encodes CDR1 SEHNR and CDR2 FQNEAQ (reference sequence). V gave up 6 bases and J gave up 9 bases, with 18 bases separating them. The CDR3 is 14 residues long. The CDR3 loop is CASSILGQGSEQFF. The CDR3 nucleotides read TGTGCCAGCAGTATTCTGGGGCAGGGTAGTGAGCAGTTCTTC. The variable domain in full, completed from reference TRBV7-9 and TRBJ2-1, reads DTGVSQNPRHKITKRGQNVTFRCDPISEHNRLYWYRQTLGQGPEFLTYFQNEAQLEKSRLLSDRFSAERPKGSFSTLEIQRTEQGDSAMYLCASSILGQGSEQFFGPGTRLTVL.

CDR3 DNA sequence: TGTGCCAGCAGCCAAGCGAATAGCAATCAGCCCCAGCATTTT. Amino acid sequence: CASSQANSNQPQHF. The chain uses TRBV3-1 (or the pseudogene TRBV3-2) and TRBJ1-5, with no clear D. Trimming took off 1 base at V and 0 bases at J, with 4 bases between the two ends. CDR1 and CDR2 (germline): LGHDT, YNNKEL (reference sequence). The CDR3 runs to 14 residues.

The rearrangement links TRBV27 to TRBJ2-1, with D uncertain. V was pared by 7 bases and J by 5 bases, with 12 bases between. Germline CDR1 reads MNHEY; CDR2 reads SMNVEV (reference sequence). The CDR3 runs to 13 residues. This CDR3 is CASNRHNDNEQFF. CDR3 sequence (DNA): TGTGCCAGCAACAGACATAATGACAATGAGCAGTTCTTC.

V is TRBV5-6 and J is TRBJ1-2; D is ambiguous. This CDR3 has 13 amino acids. Trimming took off 3 bases at V and 7 bases at J, with 13 bases between the two ends. Germline assignment: CDR1 SGHDT and CDR2 YYEEEE. The CDR3: CASSWVEDPGYTF. CDR3 DNA sequence: TGTGCCAGCAGCTGGGTAGAGGACCCTGGCTACACCTTC.